Described below is a single T cell receptor (beta chain) sequence and its context. In this sample, this clone turned up a few times. The clone's antigen remains unknown. No much larger clone exists at a distance of one base, and base qualities are not known. What this sample's treatment or condition label stands for: roughly 18 received Ad26.COV2.S at low or high dose, single or two shots; about 5 received placebo; per-sample allocation not given. For vaccine and placebo recipients, repertoires were sequenced using samples collected on day 63 after the first injection. Cohort 1b enrolled 20 to 30 adults aged 18-55 years at a single site in Boston, USA, between 29 July and 7 August 2020. As a vaccine, Ad26.COV2.S was a replication-incompetent adenovirus type 26 vector that expressed a prefusion-stabilized SARS-CoV-2 spike protein derived from the original Wuhan strain. This sample is part of a study of Ad26.COV2.S vaccination and SARS-CoV-2 variants (dated by TCRdb to 2020 to 2023). As for the study more broadly: Vaccine-arm donors were drawn from COV1001, a multicentre, randomized, double-blind, placebo-controlled phase I-IIa trial of Ad26.COV2.S in healthy adults. TCRbeta repertoire sequencing was used to assess the specificity and breadth of SARS-CoV-2-reactive T cell receptors after Ad26.COV2.S vaccination. Ad26.COV2.S was administered intramuscularly at a dose of 5x10^10 or 1x10^11 viral particles, either as one shot or as two shots given 56 days apart. Trial participants were randomized into five groups of five: low-dose or high-dose Ad26.COV2.S given once or twice, or placebo on both occasions. The TCR-sequenced set comprised approximately 30 samples: 19 Ad26.COV2.S vaccine recipients, 5 placebo recipients and 8 SARS-CoV-2 convalescent individuals. Investigators remained blinded to trial group allocation during experiments and outcome assessment.

Here is what the overall study found, with its caveats: After vaccination, spike-specific CD8+ and CD4+ T cell responses were reported to show substantial breadth. Vaccine and placebo recipients had comparable non-spike TCR breadth, which fits with the vaccine containing only spike. It was noted by the authors that total T cell responses may have been underestimated by the TCR breadth and depth analyses. Compared with placebo recipients, Ad26.COV2.S recipients showed higher spike-specific TCR breadth (P = 0.0014). The study lacked the statistical power to compare responses across vaccine doses or regimens.

The immunoSEQ Assay was used to sequence TCRbeta CDR3 regions. After extraction, genomic DNA underwent amplification by bias-controlled multiplex PCR, followed by high-throughput sequencing. From the authors' description of their analysis: To quantify the absolute abundance of each unique TCRbeta CDR3 region, sequences were collapsed and filtered. T cell fraction was estimated by normalizing TCRbeta template counts to usable DNA, which was measured by amplifying reference genes present in all nucleated cells. Repertoire TCRs were annotated as SARS-CoV-2-specific by exact matching of V gene, CDR3 amino acid sequence and J gene to a known reactive TCR set. The reference SARS-CoV-2 TCR set came from MIRA and was filtered for enrichment in COVID-19-positive ImmuneCODE repertoires, removing public or cross-reactive TCRs. Using the MIRA antigens, annotated TCRs were further analysed by specific ORF or by position within an ORF. Depth was the summed frequency of annotated unique rearrangements, while breadth was defined as annotated unique rearrangements over total unique productive rearrangements. Two-sided Wilcoxon rank-sum tests were applied when comparing TCR breadth between groups. Held by TCRdb, this immuneACCESS table contains in-frame sequences only and omits some clones. Under half of the omission traces to an unresolved V gene where checked; the cause of the rest is unknown. V and J calls and clone size are copied from that table; D and trimming were computed from the DNA. Counted in this sample were about 410,000 clones; around nine tenths of them appeared once. 1.5% to 2% of the sample rests with the top ten.

This clonotype was obtained from a person between 18 and 65 years old who received the Ad26.COV2.S COVID-19 vaccine or a placebo. The sequences come from peripheral blood, collected in a trial of Ad26.COV2.S vaccine versus placebo.

The CDR3 has the sequence CASSEQGQINGYTF. The bases are TGTGCCAGCAGTGAGCAGGGGCAAATTAATGGCTACACCTTC. Rearrangement joined TRBV25-1 to TRBJ1-2, with TRBD1 as a weak D call on 6 bases. The germline V gene encodes CDR1 MGHDK and CDR2 SYGVNS. The V end loses 3 bases and the J end loses 6 bases, and a stretch of 14 bases separates them. The CDR3 has 14 amino acids, counting the end cysteine and phenylalanine. Only CDR3 DNA is held: 42 bases, read in frame from base 1.